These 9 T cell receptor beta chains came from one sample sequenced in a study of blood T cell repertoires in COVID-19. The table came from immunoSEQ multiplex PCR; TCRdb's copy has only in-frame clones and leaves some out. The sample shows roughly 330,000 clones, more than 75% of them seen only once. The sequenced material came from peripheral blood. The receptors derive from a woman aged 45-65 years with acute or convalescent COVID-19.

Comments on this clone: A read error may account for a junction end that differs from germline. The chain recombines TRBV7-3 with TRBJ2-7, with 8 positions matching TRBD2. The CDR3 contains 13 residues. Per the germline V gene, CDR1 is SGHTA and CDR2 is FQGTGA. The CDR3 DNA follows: TGTGCCAGCAGCCTAACTAGCGGACGCGAGCAGTACTTC. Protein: CASSLTSGREQYF.

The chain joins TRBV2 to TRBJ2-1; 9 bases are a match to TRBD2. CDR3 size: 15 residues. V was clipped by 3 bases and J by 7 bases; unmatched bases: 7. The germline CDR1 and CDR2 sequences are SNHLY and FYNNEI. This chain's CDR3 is CASSDPRSGSNEQFF. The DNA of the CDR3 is TGTGCCAGCAGTGATCCGCGTAGCGGGAGTAATGAGCAGTTCTTC.

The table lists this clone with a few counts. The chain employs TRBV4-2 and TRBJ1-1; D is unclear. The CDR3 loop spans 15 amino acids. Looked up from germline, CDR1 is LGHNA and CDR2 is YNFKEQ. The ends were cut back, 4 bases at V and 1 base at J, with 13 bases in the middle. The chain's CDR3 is CASSPSLTGNTEAFF. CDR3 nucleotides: TGTGCCAGCAGCCCCTCGCTCACCGGGAACACTGAAGCTTTCTTT.

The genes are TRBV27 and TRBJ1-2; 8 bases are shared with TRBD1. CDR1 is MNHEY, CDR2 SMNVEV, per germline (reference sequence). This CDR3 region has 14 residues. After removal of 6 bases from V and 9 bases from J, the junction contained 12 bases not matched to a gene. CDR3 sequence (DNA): TGTGCCAGCAGCACAACTCGGACAGGGAGAAGCTACACCTTC. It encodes CASSTTRTGRSYTF.

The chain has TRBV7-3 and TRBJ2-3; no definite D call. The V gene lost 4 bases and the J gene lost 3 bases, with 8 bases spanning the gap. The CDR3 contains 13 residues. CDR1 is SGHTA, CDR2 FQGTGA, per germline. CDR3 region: CASSSMETDTQYF. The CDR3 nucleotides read TGTGCCAGCAGCTCAATGGAGACAGATACGCAGTATTTT.

The CDR3 protein is CASSLDTLLNTEAFF. In DNA, the CDR3 is TGTGCCAGCAGCTTGGACACCCTGCTAAACACTGAAGCTTTCTTT. V gene TRBV11-2 combines with J gene TRBJ1-1; D perhaps matches TRBD1 (5 bases). The CDR3 covers 15 residues. V was cut by 3 bases and J by 2 bases, with 13 bases left in between. Germline V gene sequence: CDR1 SGHAT, CDR2 FQNNGV.

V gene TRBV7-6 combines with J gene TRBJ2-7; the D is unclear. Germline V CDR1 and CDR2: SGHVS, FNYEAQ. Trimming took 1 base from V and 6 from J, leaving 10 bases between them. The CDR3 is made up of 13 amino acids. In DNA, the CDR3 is TGTGCCAGCAGCTTAGGGCCCACGATCGAGCAGTACTTC. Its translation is CASSLGPTIEQYF.

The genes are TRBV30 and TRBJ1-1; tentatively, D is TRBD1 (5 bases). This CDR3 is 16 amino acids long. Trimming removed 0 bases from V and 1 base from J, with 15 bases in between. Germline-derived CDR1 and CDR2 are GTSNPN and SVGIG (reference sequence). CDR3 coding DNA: TGTGCCTGGAGTGTATTGGGGGGAAGGAGGAACACTGAAGCTTTCTTT. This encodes CAWSVLGGRRNTEAFF.

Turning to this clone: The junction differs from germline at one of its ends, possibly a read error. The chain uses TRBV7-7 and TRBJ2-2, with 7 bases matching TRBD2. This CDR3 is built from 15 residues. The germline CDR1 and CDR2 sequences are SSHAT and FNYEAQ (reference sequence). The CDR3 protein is CASSSPPAGAGELFF. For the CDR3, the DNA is TGTGCTAGCAGCTCCCCGCCGGCGGGAGCCGGGGAGCTGTTTTTT.